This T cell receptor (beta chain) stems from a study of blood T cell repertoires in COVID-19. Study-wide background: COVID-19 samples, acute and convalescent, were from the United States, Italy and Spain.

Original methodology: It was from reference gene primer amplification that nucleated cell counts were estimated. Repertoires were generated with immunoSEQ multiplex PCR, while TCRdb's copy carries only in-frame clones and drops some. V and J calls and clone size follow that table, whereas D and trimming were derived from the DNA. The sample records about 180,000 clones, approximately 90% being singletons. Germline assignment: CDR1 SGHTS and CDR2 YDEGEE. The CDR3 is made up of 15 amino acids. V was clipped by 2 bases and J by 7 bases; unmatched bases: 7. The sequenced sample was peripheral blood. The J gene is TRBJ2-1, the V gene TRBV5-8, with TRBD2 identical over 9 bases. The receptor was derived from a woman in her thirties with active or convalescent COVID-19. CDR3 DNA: TGTGCCAGCAGCTTCAACGTAGCGGGAGTAAATGAGCAGTTCTTC. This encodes CASSFNVAGVNEQFF.